Below, 20 T cell receptor beta chains from the same sample are listed, as sequenced in a study of blood T cells in healthy people across ages (dated by TCRdb to 2015 to 2017). Library creation used 5' RACE. The sequencer was an Illumina HiSeq 2500. A second PCR of roughly 6 to 11 cycles was performed with a sample-barcoded 5' primer and a J-beta primer mix. The public reads were quality trimmed at Q25 with fastp and then assembled into clones with MiXCR by TCRdb, keeping productive beta chains. Each CDR3 protein appears once, grouped with its most common genes and DNA. This sample comprises over a million distinct CDR3 sequences, roughly a quarter of them detected only once. Approximately 0.7% of the sample comes from the top ten. These data also formed part of another study, on T cells of mothers and their children.

The sample taken for sequencing was blood. The receptors derive from a girl aged 2 to 9 in good health.

V is TRBV6-5 and J is TRBJ2-7; 9 nucleotides line up with TRBD2. Germline CDR1 reads MNHEY; CDR2 reads SVGAGI. V was pared by 8 bases and J by 6 bases, with 8 bases of the junction left unmatched. This CDR3 contains 13 residues. This CDR3 is CASFASGKREQYF. CDR3 in DNA: TGTGCCAGCTTTGCTAGCGGGAAACGCGAGCAGTACTTC.

This clonotype was counted a few times. The gene calls are TRBV20-1 and TRBJ1-3; the D is unclear. The CDR3 runs to 13 residues. Germline CDR1 DFQATT, CDR2 SNEGSKA (reference sequence). V lost 6 bases and J 4 bases, leaving 13 bases between the germline ends. CDR3 DNA: TGCAGTGCCTGGACCTGGTCGGGAAACACCATATATTTT. This codes for CSAWTWSGNTIYF.

This clonotype was observed many times. The chain couples TRBV6-4 to TRBJ2-3; D unclear. V lost 3 bases to trimming and J lost 1 base, with 2 bases between them. The germline gives CDR1 MRHNA, CDR2 SNTAGT. The CDR3 is 12 amino acids. Written as DNA, the CDR3 is TGTGCCAGCAGTGAGGGCACAGATACGCAGTATTTT. Protein: CASSEGTDTQYF.

The rearrangement joins TRBV5-1 to TRBJ2-3; 7 bases map to TRBD2. J lost 3 bases, V lost 3 bases, and 7 bases had no gene match. Germline CDR1 SGHRS, CDR2 YFSETQ. This CDR3 is built from 15 residues. The CDR3 protein is CASSSGLVLTDTQYF. The CDR3 coding sequence is TGCGCCAGCAGCTCCGGACTAGTCTTGACAGATACGCAGTATTTT.

This chain connects TRBV29-1 to TRBJ2-7; no reliable D call. CDR3 length: 14 residues. Trimming took off 4 bases at V and 5 bases at J, with 18 bases between the two ends. Germline CDR1 is SQVTM and CDR2 is ANQGSEA. The CDR3 region has the DNA TGCAGCGTTGTTGGGCGCTCGAGCTCTGACGAGCAGTACTTC. Its protein product is CSVVGRSSSDEQYF.

This clonotype was seen at least ten times. The V call is TRBV5-6, the J call TRBJ2-7, with D uncertain. The CDR3 has 13 amino acids. Germline CDR1 SGHDT, CDR2 YYEEEE. V was cut by 2 bases and J by 3 bases, with 9 bases left in between. The CDR3 DNA follows: TGTGCCAGCAGCTTTGATTCATACTACGAGCAGTACTTC. Amino acids: CASSFDSYYEQYF.

The rearrangement joins TRBV6-1 to TRBJ2-7; tentatively, D is TRBD1 (5 bases). V was cut by 4 bases and J by 1 base, with 8 bases left in between. This CDR3 comprises 13 residues. Germline V gives CDR1 MNHNS, CDR2 SASEGT. This CDR3 is CASSATGSYEQYF. The CDR3 DNA reads TGTGCCAGCAGTGCTACAGGTTCCTACGAGCAGTACTTC.

This chain uses TRBV11-1 with TRBJ2-5, with a possible D match to TRBD1 (6 bases). This CDR3 comprises 15 residues. Germline values: CDR1 SGHAT, CDR2 FQDESV (reference sequence). The V and J ends lost 5 bases and 1 base respectively, with 14 bases between them. CDR3 nucleotides: TGTGCCAGCAGCCCTGGGGGCGAGATCCAAGAGACCCAGTACTTC. Translated, it gives CASSPGGEIQETQYF.

The V gene is TRBV18, the J gene TRBJ1-1; 8 nucleotides agree with TRBD1. Losses at the gene ends were 4 bases for V and 3 bases for J; bases not matched to a gene: 7. CDR1 and CDR2 (germline): KGHSH, LQKENI. This CDR3 spans 15 amino acids. This CDR3 reads CASSRTQGVDTEAFF. DNA for the CDR3: TGTGCCAGCTCACGGACACAGGGGGTCGACACTGAAGCTTTCTTT. The entire variable domain, with the rest obtained from reference TRBV18 and TRBJ1-1, is as follows: NAGVMQNPRHLVRRRGQEARLRCSPMKGHSHVYWYRQLPEEGLKFMVYLQKENIIDESGMPKERFSAEFPKEGPSILRIQQVVRGDSAAYFCASSRTQGVDTEAFFGQGTRLTVV.

The table lists this clonotype with a few counts. The chain links TRBV6-5 to TRBJ2-3; D is undetermined. Germline V gene lookup returns CDR1 MNHEY and CDR2 SVGAGI. The CDR3 has 14 residues. V was pared by 0 bases and J by 4 bases, with 8 bases between. This CDR3 reads CASSYSVDADTQYF. CDR3 in DNA: TGTGCCAGCAGTTACTCGGTCGACGCAGATACGCAGTATTTT.

The chain has TRBV6-1 and TRBJ2-1; 16 nucleotides agree with TRBD2. CDR3 size: 18 residues. Trimming removed 6 bases from V and 2 bases from J; junction bases left unmatched: 7. Germline-derived CDR1 and CDR2 are MNHNS and SASEGT. CDR3 bases: TGTGCCAGCAGCCCCGGGACTAGCGGGAGGGCCCCCTACAATGAGCAGTTCTTC. It is translated as CASSPGTSGRAPYNEQFF.

This clonotype was observed a few times. The rearrangement links TRBV20-1 to TRBJ2-5; the match to TRBD2 covers 12 bases. The DNA matches TRBJ2-7 better at its end, which makes the J call doubtful. CDR1 and CDR2 (germline): DFQATT, SNEGSKA (reference sequence). This CDR3 is built from 15 residues. CDR3 DNA: TGCAGTGCTGCCCTAGCGGGGGGGCCTGTCGGCGAGCAGTACTTC. This gives the protein CSAALAGGPVGEQYF.

This clonotype appeared a single time. The V call is TRBV28, the J call TRBJ2-4; 9 bases match TRBD2. V gave up 6 bases and J gave up 8 bases; unmatched junction bases: 11. Germline CDR1 MDHEN, CDR2 SYDVKM. There are 15 residues in the CDR3. CDR3 loop: CASSNERGAWDIQYF. DNA of the CDR3: TGTGCCAGCAGCAACGAGCGGGGGGCGTGGGACATTCAGTACTTC.

V and J are TRBV7-8 and TRBJ2-3; D might be TRBD2 (6 bases). This CDR3 is 16 amino acids long. Deletions cut 3 bases from V and 4 bases from J, with 17 bases between. From germline, CDR1 is SGHVS and CDR2 FQNEAQ. CDR3 residues: CASSFRLGRSADTQYF. The CDR3 bases are TGTGCCAGCAGCTTCCGACTGGGGAGGAGTGCAGATACGCAGTATTTT.

This clonotype was seen only a few times. This sequence joins TRBV27 and TRBJ2-1; unclear D gene. Deletions cut 7 bases from V and 3 bases from J, with 4 bases between. The CDR3 length is 11 residues. Germline V gene lookup returns CDR1 MNHEY and CDR2 SMNVEV (reference sequence). The CDR3 reads CASKSYNEQFF. CDR3 sequence (DNA): TGTGCCAGCAAAAGCTACAATGAGCAGTTCTTC.

The chain joins TRBV13 to TRBJ2-2; D might be TRBD1 (6 bases). Germline V CDR1 and CDR2: PRHDT, FYEKMQ (reference sequence). This CDR3 has 15 amino acids. V lost 5 bases and J lost 0, with 10 bases in between. CDR3 region: CASSAGQTNTGELFF. CDR3 nucleotide sequence: TGTGCCAGCAGCGCCGGACAGACGAACACCGGGGAGCTGTTTTTT.

V usage is TRBV20-1 and J usage is TRBJ2-1; D gene unclear. The CDR3 runs to 15 residues. The germline V gene encodes CDR1 DFQATT and CDR2 SNEGSKA (reference sequence). Trimming shortened V by 0 bases and J by 5 bases, and 14 bases separated the two germline ends. The CDR3 nucleotides are TGCAGTGCTAGAGATAACCAGGCGGATAACAATGAGCAGTTCTTC. Amino acids: CSARDNQADNNEQFF.

The chain employs TRBV20-1 and TRBJ2-1, with D perhaps given as TRBD1 or TRBD2 (5 bases each). CDR1 and CDR2 (germline): DFQATT, SNEGSKA (reference sequence). Trimming took off 6 bases at V and 8 bases at J, with 17 bases between the two ends. CDR3 size: 13 residues. Written as DNA, the CDR3 is TGCAGTGCCTTCTCGGGGCCGCTTGATGAGCAGTTCTTC. The encoded protein is CSAFSGPLDEQFF.

The J gene is TRBJ2-5, the V gene TRBV20-1; the match to TRBD2 covers 8 bases. The J call may be wrong; the DNA end is better matched by TRBJ2-7. Germline CDR1 reads DFQATT; CDR2 reads SNEGSKA (reference sequence). This CDR3 is built from 16 residues. The CDR3 sequence: CSAPRGSGGHSYEQYF. The CDR3 bases are TGCAGTGCCCCCCGGGGGAGCGGGGGTCACTCCTACGAGCAGTACTTC.

At least ten counts were recorded for this clonotype. The chain links TRBV18 to TRBJ2-7; TRBD1 agrees at 11 bases. V lost 3 bases, J lost 2 bases, and 6 bases stayed unmatched. The CDR3 has 16 residues. The germline CDR1 and CDR2 sequences are KGHSH and LQKENI. CDR3 sequence reads: CASSPWTGGATYEQYF. The CDR3 nucleotides read TGTGCCAGCTCACCGTGGACAGGGGGCGCAACCTACGAGCAGTACTTC.